This TCR beta chain was documented in a study of quantifying T cell responses using KT2 cells. Study details: RNA was reverse transcribed with TCR alpha and beta constant-region primers.

The sample holds many counts of this clonotype. Its antigen is currently unknown. Unfractionated PBMC were spiked with known numbers of KT2 clone cells. Fixed numbers of PBMC received varying amounts of KT2 cells. Each cDNA got a UMI-containing oligo ligated at its 3' end. An equimolar mix of RC1.1 and RC1.2 primed the beta chain across TRBC1 and TRBC2. TCR alpha and beta chains were handled separately starting at the second PCR. TCRdb re-called the UMI-ligation and nested PCR reads through MiXCR, storing one row per CDR3 protein. Of tens of thousands of distinct CDR3 sequences in the sample, roughly 12% were seen once. CDR1 LNHNV and CDR2 YYDKDF come from the germline V gene (reference sequence). The V and J ends lost 3 bases and 4 bases respectively, with 16 bases between them. The CDR3 has 15 amino acids. Whole-study findings and limits: Very high KT2 spike-in numbers caused saturation in KT2 sequence detection.

Source material: PBMCs spiked with cells of the T cell clone KT2. The receptor's source is a human donor. The chain links TRBV15 to TRBJ2-7, with a possible D match to TRBD1 (6 bases). In nucleotides, the CDR3 is TGTGCCACCAGCAGGGGGGCTGGTGGCGGGTACGAGCAGTACTTC. Residues: CATSRGAGGGYEQYF.